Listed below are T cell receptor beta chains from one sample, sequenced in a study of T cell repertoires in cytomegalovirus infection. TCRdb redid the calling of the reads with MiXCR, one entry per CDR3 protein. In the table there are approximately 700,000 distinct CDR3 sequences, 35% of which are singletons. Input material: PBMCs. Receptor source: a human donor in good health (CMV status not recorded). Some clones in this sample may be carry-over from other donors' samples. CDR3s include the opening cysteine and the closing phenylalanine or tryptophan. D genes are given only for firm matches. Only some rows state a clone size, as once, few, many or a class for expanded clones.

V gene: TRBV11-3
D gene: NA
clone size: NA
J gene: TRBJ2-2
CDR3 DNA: TGTTCCAGCAGCTTAAGCGCAGGGCTAACCGGGGAGCTGTTTTTT
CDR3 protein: CSSSLSAGLTGELFF

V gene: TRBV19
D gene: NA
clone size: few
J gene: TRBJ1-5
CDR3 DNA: TGTGCCAGTAGTGCAGTTGGAGGGAACAATCAGCCCCAGCATTTT
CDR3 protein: CASSAVGGNNQPQHF

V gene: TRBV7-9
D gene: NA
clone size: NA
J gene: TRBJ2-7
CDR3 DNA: TGTGCCAGCAGCGAACCTCAGGGGTACGAGCAGTACTTC
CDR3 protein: CASSEPQGYEQYF

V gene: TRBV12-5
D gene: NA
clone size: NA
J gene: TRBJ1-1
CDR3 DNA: TGTGCTGGATGTGCCTTTTGTCTGGGGAACACTGAAGCTTTCTTT
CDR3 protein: CAGCAFCLGNTEAFF

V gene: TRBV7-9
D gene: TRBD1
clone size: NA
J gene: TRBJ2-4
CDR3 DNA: TGTGCCAGCAGCAGAGGCCGGGACAGCAAAAACATTCAGTACTTC
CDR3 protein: CASSRGRDSKNIQYF

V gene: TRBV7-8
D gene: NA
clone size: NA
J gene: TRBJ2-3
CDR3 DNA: TGTGCCAGCAGCTTAGTAGGCGTCCCTAGCACAGATACGCAGTATTTT
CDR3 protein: CASSLVGVPSTDTQYF

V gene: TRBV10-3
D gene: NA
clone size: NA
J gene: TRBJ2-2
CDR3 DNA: TGTGCCATCAGTGACTCCGAGCTCACCGGGGAGCTGTTTTTT
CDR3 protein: CAISDSELTGELFF

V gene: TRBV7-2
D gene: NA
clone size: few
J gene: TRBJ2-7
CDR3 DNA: TGTGCCAGCAGCTTAGATGGGCTTTACGAGCAGTACTTC
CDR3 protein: CASSLDGLYEQYF

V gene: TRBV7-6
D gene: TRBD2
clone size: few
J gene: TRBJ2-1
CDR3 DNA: TGTGCCAGCAGACGACTAGCGGGAGATAACAATGAGCAGTTCTTC
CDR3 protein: CASRRLAGDNNEQFF

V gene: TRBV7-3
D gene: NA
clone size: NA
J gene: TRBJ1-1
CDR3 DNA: TGTGCCAGCAGCTATAAGGGGGGCACTGAAGCTTTCTTT
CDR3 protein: CASSYKGGTEAFF

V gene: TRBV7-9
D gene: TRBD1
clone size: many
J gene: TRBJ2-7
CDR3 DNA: TGTGCCAGCAGCCCCGGACAGGGTTCCCACGAGCAGTACTTC
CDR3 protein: CASSPGQGSHEQYF

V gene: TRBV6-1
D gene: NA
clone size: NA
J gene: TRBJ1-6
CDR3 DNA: TGTGCCAGCAGTACTGACGAGAGCTCCTATAATTCACCCCTCCACTTT
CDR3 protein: CASSTDESSYNSPLHF

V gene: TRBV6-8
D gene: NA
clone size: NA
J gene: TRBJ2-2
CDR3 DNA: TGTGCCAGCAGCCAACAAAGAAAAACCGTGGAGCTGGTTTTT
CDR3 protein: CASSQQRKTVELVF

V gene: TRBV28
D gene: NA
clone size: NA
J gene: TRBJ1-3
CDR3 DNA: TGTGCCAGCAGTTTAAGGGCAGGGGGAAACACCATATATTTT
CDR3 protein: CASSLRAGGNTIYF

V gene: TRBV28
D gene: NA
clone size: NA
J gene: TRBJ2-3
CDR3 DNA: TGTGCCAGCAGTTTGGGGGCACAGGGAAGAGATACGCAGTCTTTT
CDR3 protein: CASSLGAQGRDTQSF

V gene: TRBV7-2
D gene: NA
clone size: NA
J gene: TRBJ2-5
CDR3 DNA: TGTGCCAGCAGCTCCCGCGGCGGGGGCTTAGAGACCCAGTACTTC
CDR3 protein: CASSSRGGGLETQYF

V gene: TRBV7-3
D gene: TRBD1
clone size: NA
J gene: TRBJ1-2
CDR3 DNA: TGTGCCAGCAGCGACCCGGGACAGGCCGACTATGGCTACACCTTC
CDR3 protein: CASSDPGQADYGYTF

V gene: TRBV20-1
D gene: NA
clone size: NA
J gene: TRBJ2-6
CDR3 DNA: TGCAGTGCTTCCACACTCTCTGGGGCCAACGTCCTGACTTTC
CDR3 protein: CSASTLSGANVLTF

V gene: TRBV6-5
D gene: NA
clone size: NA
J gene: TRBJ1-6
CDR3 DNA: TGTGCCAGCACCCCCTCAGTACAGGGAAGCTTAAATTCACCCCTCCACTTT
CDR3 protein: CASTPSVQGSLNSPLHF

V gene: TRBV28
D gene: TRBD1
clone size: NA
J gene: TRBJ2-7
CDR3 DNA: TGTGCCAGCAGGGGGACAGTTCTCTACGAGCAGTACTTC
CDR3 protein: CASRGTVLYEQYF

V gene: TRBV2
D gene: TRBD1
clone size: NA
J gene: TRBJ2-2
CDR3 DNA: TGTGCCAGCAGCCAAGACAGGGCGCCCGGGGAGCTGTTTTTT
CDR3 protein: CASSQDRAPGELFF

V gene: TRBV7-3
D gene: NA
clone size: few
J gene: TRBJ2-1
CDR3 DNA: TGTGCCAGCAGCTCGGGAAACTACAATGAGCAGTTCTTC
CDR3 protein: CASSSGNYNEQFF

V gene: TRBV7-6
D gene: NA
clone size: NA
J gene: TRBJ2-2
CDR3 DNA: TGTGCCAGCAGTCAGTTGGAGACCGGGGAGCTGTTTTTT
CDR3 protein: CASSQLETGELFF

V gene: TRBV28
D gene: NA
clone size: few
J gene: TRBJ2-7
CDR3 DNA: TGTGCCAGCAGACCTACCAGGACATCCTACGAGCAGTACTTC
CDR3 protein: CASRPTRTSYEQYF

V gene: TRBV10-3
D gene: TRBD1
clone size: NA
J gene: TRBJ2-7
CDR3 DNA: TGTGCCATCAGTGAGTCGTATTTGGGACAGGGGGCTTACGAGCAGTACTTC
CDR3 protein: CAISESYLGQGAYEQYF

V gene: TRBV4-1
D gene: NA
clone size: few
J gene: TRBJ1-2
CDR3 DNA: TGCGCCAGCAGCCAAGATGCCAGGGGAAGGGGCGGCTACACCTTC
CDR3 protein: CASSQDARGRGGYTF

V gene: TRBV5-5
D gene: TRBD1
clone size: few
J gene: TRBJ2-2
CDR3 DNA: TGTGCCAGCAGCACGACAGGGGTCACCGGGGAGCTGTTTTTT
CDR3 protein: CASSTTGVTGELFF

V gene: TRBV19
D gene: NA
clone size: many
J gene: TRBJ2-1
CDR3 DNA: TGTGCCAGTAGTATTTCGGCTTTCAAAGTCTACAATGAGCAGTTCTTC
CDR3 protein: CASSISAFKVYNEQFF

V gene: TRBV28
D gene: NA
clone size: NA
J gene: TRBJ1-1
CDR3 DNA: TGTGCCAGCAACTCCGCGGGACGGAAGAACACTGAAGCTTTCTTT
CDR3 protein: CASNSAGRKNTEAFF

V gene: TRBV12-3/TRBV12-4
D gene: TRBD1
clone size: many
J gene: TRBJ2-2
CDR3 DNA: TGTGCCAGCATGAGAGGGGGCTACGGGGAGCTGTTTTTT
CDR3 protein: CASMRGGYGELFF

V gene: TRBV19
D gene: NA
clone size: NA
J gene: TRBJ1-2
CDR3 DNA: TGTGCCAGTAGTAGGGGCGTCGGTGACTATGGCTACACCTTC
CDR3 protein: CASSRGVGDYGYTF

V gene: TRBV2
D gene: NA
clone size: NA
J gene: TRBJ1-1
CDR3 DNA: TGTGCCAGCAGTGAGGTGATTGCGAACACTGAAGCTTTCTTT
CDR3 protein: CASSEVIANTEAFF

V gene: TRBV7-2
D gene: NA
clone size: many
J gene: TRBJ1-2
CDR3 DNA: TGTGCCAGCAGCTTAAAGGGGCAGACTGGCTATGGCTACACCTTC
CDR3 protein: CASSLKGQTGYGYTF

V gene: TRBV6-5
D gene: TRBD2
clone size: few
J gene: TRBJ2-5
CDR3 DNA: TGTGCCAGCAGTCAGGGACTAGCGGGTAGCCAAGAGACCCAGTACTTC
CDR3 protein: CASSQGLAGSQETQYF

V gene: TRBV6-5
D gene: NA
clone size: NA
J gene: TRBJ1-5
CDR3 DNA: TGTTCCAGCAGGGACTTGGGGAGGGGAGATCAGCCCAAGCATTTT
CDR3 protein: CSSRDLGRGDQPKHF

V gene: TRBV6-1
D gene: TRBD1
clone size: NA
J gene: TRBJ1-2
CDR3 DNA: TGTGCCAGCAGACGAGCCGGACAGGGCCACTATGGCTACACCTTC
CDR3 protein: CASRRAGQGHYGYTF

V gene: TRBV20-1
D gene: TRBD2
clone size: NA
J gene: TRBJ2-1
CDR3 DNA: TGCAGTGCTAGGGGGGGACTAGCGGGAGGGTCTGAGCAGTTCTTC
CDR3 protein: CSARGGLAGGSEQFF

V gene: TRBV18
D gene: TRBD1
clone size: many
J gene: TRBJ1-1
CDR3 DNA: TGTGCCAGCTCACCGGGACAGGGTTTAAACACTGAAGCTTTCTTT
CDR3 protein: CASSPGQGLNTEAFF

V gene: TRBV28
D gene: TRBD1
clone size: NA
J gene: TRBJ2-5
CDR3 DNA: TGTGCCAGTACGACAGGGAAAGGAGAGACCCAGTACTTC
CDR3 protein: CASTTGKGETQYF

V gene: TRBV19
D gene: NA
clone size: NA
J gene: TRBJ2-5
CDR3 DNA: TGTGCCAGTAGTGCCGGCAGGGGCCCAGAGACCCAGTACTTC
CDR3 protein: CASSAGRGPETQYF

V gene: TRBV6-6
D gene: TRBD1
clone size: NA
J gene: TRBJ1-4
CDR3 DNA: TGTGCCAGCAGTTATGCGCGCCCGACAGGGTTGGACCCTAGTGAAAAACTGTTTTTT
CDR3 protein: CASSYARPTGLDPSEKLFF

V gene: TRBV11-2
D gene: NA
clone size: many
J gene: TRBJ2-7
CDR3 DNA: TGTGCCAGCAGCTTAGACTCCGCCTACGAGCAGTACTTC
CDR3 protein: CASSLDSAYEQYF

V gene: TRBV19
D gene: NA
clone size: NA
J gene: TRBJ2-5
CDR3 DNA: TGTGCCAGTAGTATAGAAGGGGGTCCGGGAGAGACCCAGTACTTC
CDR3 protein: CASSIEGGPGETQYF

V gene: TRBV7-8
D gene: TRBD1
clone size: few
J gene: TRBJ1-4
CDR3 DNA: TGTGCCAGCACCGGACAGGGGGCAACTAATGAAAAACTGTTTTTT
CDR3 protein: CASTGQGATNEKLFF

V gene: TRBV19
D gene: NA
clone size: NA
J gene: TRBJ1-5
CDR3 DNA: TGTGCCAGTAGTATCACAGGATATCAGCCCCAGCATTTT
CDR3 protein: CASSITGYQPQHF